This T cell receptor (beta chain) is drawn from a study of blood T cells in healthy people across ages. Study outcomes and limitations: Roughly linear declines in TCR beta diversity per million T cells occurred with age.

Primers used in a second PCR of about 6 to 11 cycles were a sample-barcoded 5' primer and a J-beta primer mix. TCRdb re-called the 5' RACE reads through MiXCR, storing one row per CDR3 protein. Of hundreds of thousands of distinct CDR3 sequences in the sample, about 52% were seen once. V lost 4 bases and J 3 bases, leaving 10 bases between the germline ends. Germline V gene lookup returns CDR1 SQVTM and CDR2 ANQGSEA. This CDR3 has 13 amino acids. Details on this clonotype: The antigen remains unidentified.

The chain couples TRBV29-1 to TRBJ2-1, with D possibly being TRBD1 (7 bases). The sequenced material came from blood. This receptor was obtained from a woman aged 60-70 years in good health. The CDR3 bases are TGCAGCGTTGGACAGGGAGGCTACAATGAGCAGTTCTTC. Residues: CSVGQGGYNEQFF.